The T cell receptor beta chain described here comes from a study of blood T cell repertoires in COVID-19. The CDR3 runs to 17 residues. Authors' methods: From reference gene primer amplification, estimates of nucleated cell counts were derived. TCRdb keeps only in-frame clones here, not all; method: immunoSEQ multiplex PCR. That table furnishes V, J and clone size, whereas the DNA furnished D and trimming. The data show 300,000 to 400,000 clones, about 90% seen once. The Seattle patients joined while their infection was active and were tracked longitudinally afterward. Sequencing input: peripheral blood. This sequence originates from a woman aged 25 to 45 with COVID-19, enrolled during active disease. This chain connects TRBV21-1 to TRBJ2-7; TRBD2, the D gene given by the table, was not confirmed from the DNA. TRBV21-1 is noted as a pseudogene. The CDR3: CASSKEAGSGLPSEQYF. Written as DNA, the CDR3 is TGTGCCAGCAGCAAAGAGGCGGGGTCGGGGTTGCCCTCCGAGCAGTACTTC.